The present T cell receptor beta chain was sequenced within a study of blood T cell repertoires in COVID-19. Study-level information: T cells, B-cell-depleted T cells, or PBMCs supplied cDNA or gDNA.

Authors' methods: The authors estimated nucleated cell counts from reference gene primer amplification. Only in-frame clones appear in the TCRdb table, and some are missing; sequencing was by immunoSEQ multiplex PCR. V and J calls and clone size are given by that table; D and trimming were obtained from the DNA. This sample yields 150,000 to 200,000 clones, of which roughly 85% are seen a single time; less than 3.5% belongs to the top ten. The TCR originated in a human donor with acute or convalescent COVID-19. The donor label of this sample is uncertain. The sequenced sample consisted of peripheral blood.

DNA for the CDR3: TGTGCCAGCAGTTACTCGCGGGGGATGGTGGACACTGAAGCTTTCTTT. Encoded protein: CASSYSRGMVDTEAFF. The chain joins TRBV6-2 or TRBV6-3 to TRBJ1-1, with D tentatively TRBD1 (5 bases). V lost 0 bases and J 3 bases, leaving 14 bases between the germline ends. The CDR3 is 16 amino acids. Germline lookup yields CDR1 MNHEY and CDR2 SVGEGT.